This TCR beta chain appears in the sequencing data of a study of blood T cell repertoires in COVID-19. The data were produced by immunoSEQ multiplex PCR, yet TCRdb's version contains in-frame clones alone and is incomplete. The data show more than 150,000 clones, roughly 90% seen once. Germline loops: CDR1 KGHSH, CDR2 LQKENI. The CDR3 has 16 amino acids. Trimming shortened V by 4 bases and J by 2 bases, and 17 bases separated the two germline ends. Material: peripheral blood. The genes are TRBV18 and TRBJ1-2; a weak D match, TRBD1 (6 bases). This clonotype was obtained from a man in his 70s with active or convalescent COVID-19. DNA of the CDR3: TGTGCCAGCTCACGAAACCGGGACACCGAAAACTATGGCTACACCTTC. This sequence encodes CASSRNRDTENYGYTF.